This T cell receptor (beta chain) appears in the sequencing data of a study of cytomegalovirus exposure and HLA in healthy donors. Whole-study results and caveats: Roughly uniform sequencing depth across donors was assumed, possibly incorrectly. It was approximately 160 TCR beta chains that were listed as cytomegalovirus-associated.

It was healthy bone marrow donors who served as donors. Donors were nominally healthy when sampled, though unrecorded immune exposures were likely. Trimming left V 0 bases short and J 6 bases short, with 5 bases between. Germline V gene sequence: CDR1 SGHRS, CDR2 YFSETQ. CDR3 length: 12 amino acids. This clone was detected many times. Its specificity is not known. PCR used 60 Vbeta primers and 13 Jbeta primers. Clones were read by immunoSEQ multiplex PCR, and TCRdb kept only the in-frame ones, dropping some. The data contain roughly 89,000 clones, approximately 69% of them singletons. This chain joins TRBV5-1 and TRBJ2-3; no clear D gene. The receptor's source is a woman between 45 and 60 years old in good health and CMV-seropositive. The sequenced sample consisted of PBMCs. CDR3 sequence (DNA): TGCGCCAGCAGCTTGGGGGCCGATACGCAGTATTTT. It yields the protein CASSLGADTQYF.